The clone carrying this T cell receptor beta chain was seen at least ten times. Its antigen remains unidentified. Germline V gene data show CDR1 as LGHNA and CDR2 as YSLEER. The CDR3 covers 14 residues. V lost 1 base and J lost 3, with 6 bases in between. These data belong to a study of T cells in Graves' hyperthyroidism and ophthalmopathy. Whole-study results and caveats: Blood held most thyroid clonotypes expanded above 0.001 frequency.

The source material, RNA transcripts, was used to amplify TCR beta CDR3 regions. RT-PCR in the first round (using the HTBI primer set) targeted the TCR CDR3. TCRdb used MiXCR to reprocess the multiplex PCR reads, holding one entry per CDR3 protein. The sample lists about 360,000 distinct CDR3 sequences; 13% were seen once. Diagnosis relied on clinical symptoms, serum thyroxine and TRAb, thyroid ultrasound and orbital computed tomography. This sequence joins TRBV4-3 and TRBJ2-2; D ambiguous. Material for sequencing was blood. The TCR originated in a woman aged 18 to 35 with Graves' hyperthyroidism. The chain's CDR3 is CASSQGRHTGELFF. The CDR3 region has the DNA TGCGCCAGCAGCCAAGGACGTCACACCGGGGAGCTGTTTTTT.